This T cell receptor (beta chain) was sequenced for a study of Graves' ophthalmopathy and Graves' hyperthyroidism. RNA transcripts served as template for amplifying TCR beta CDR3 sequences. HTBI primers were used in a first-round RT-PCR, which preceded a second-round multiplex PCR. One entry per CDR3 protein results from TCRdb running MiXCR on the multiplex PCR reads. The sample records a few hundred thousand distinct CDR3 sequences, less than 45% being singletons. This clonotype came up many times. Pregnancy or lactation, uncontrolled infections and other autoimmune diseases were grounds for excluding patients. Looked up from germline, CDR1 is WNHNN and CDR2 is SYGVQD (reference sequence). The CDR3 sequence is 17 residues long.

J is TRBJ2-6 and V is TRBV10-1; a possible D gene is TRBD1 (5 bases). Sequencing was carried out using peripheral blood or thyroid tissue (not recorded which). The source is an adult man with Graves' hyperthyroidism. CDR3 amino acids: CAPVPGRALGGANVLTF. The CDR3 DNA follows: TGCGCACCGGTACCTGGCAGGGCTCTCGGTGGGGCCAACGTCCTGACTTTC.